Below, 22 T cell receptor beta chains from the same sample are listed, as sequenced in a study of OX40 agonist ivuxolimab in advanced cancers. Libraries were prepared by immunoSEQ multiplex PCR; TCRdb keeps only in-frame clonotypes and omits some of them. The data hold some 86,000 clones, with approximately 94% observed a single time. The material sequenced was CD4+ or CD8+ T cells sorted from blood, taken in a trial of the OX40 agonist ivuxolimab. These receptors were obtained from an adult with an advanced solid tumor such as melanoma, head and neck, liver or kidney cancer.

The chain employs TRBV28 and TRBJ2-7; tentatively, D is TRBD1 (5 bases). Looked up from germline, CDR1 is MDHEN and CDR2 is SYDVKM. V shed 7 bases and J shed 1 base, with 14 bases lying between them. The CDR3 spans 14 residues. CDR3 residues: CASTAETESYEQYF. The DNA of the CDR3 is TGTGCCAGCACAGCTGAGACAGAGTCCTACGAGCAGTACTTC.

The chain joins TRBV12-5 to TRBJ2-3; no clear D. V was pared by 1 base and J by 6 bases, with 5 bases between. This CDR3 has 12 amino acids. Germline loops: CDR1 LGHNT, CDR2 FRNRAP. CDR3 sequence reads: CASGLEGDTQYF. In DNA form, the CDR3 reads TGTGCTAGTGGTTTGGAAGGGGATACGCAGTATTTT.

This clone was picked up one time. The chain uses TRBV7-9 and TRBJ2-7; a possible D gene is TRBD2 (6 bases). Germline lookup yields CDR1 SEHNR and CDR2 FQNEAQ (reference sequence). There are 17 residues in the CDR3. The germline V and J ends were trimmed by 5 bases and 3 bases, with 23 bases remaining between them. CDR3: CASSQPRPGGVIYEQYF. Written as DNA, the CDR3 is TGTGCCAGCAGCCAACCTCGACCAGGAGGGGTTATCTACGAGCAGTACTTC.

The chain employs TRBV5-4 and TRBJ2-7; D unresolved. CDR3 length equals 13 residues. The ends were cut back, 0 bases at V and 7 bases at J, with 11 bases in the middle. CDR1 and CDR2 (germline): SGHNT, YYREEE (reference sequence). CDR3: CASSLDPSWEQYF. In nucleotides, the CDR3 is TGTGCCAGCAGCTTGGACCCTAGTTGGGAGCAGTACTTC.

In the case of this clone: This specimen includes other DNA sequences encoding the same CDR3. The rearrangement links TRBV7-9 to TRBJ2-7; D uncertain. Germline V CDR1 and CDR2: SEHNR, FQNEAQ (reference sequence). The V end was cut by 1 base, the J end by 3 bases, with 7 bases between. This CDR3 is built from 13 residues. This chain's CDR3 is CASSLDGSYEQYF. The CDR3 coding sequence is TGTGCCAGCAGCTTAGACGGAAGCTACGAGCAGTACTTC.

The genes are TRBV9 and TRBJ1-2; D is unclear. Germline V gives CDR1 SGDLS, CDR2 YYNGEE. V was cut by 3 bases and J by 6 bases, with 15 bases left in between. This CDR3 is built from 14 residues. CDR3 amino acids: CASSASDSPHGYTF. CDR3 nucleotide sequence: TGTGCCAGCAGCGCGTCGGACTCACCCCATGGCTACACCTTC. Drawing the rest from reference TRBV9 and TRBJ1-2, the complete variable domain is DSGVTQTPKHLITATGQRVTLRCSPRSGDLSVYWYQQSLDQGLQFLIQYYNGEERAKGNILERFSAQQFPDLHSELNLSSLELGDSALYFCASSASDSPHGYTFGSGTRLTVV.

The rearrangement uses TRBV6-1 and TRBJ2-7; D is unclear. V shed 1 base and J shed 3 bases, with 10 bases lying between them. This CDR3 contains 14 residues. The germline CDR1 and CDR2 sequences are MNHNS and SASEGT. CDR3 nucleotides: TGTGCCAGCAGTGAAGGCGGAGCCTACTACGAGCAGTACTTC. This gives the protein CASSEGGAYYEQYF.

The chain uses TRBV7-8 and TRBJ2-5; no definite D call. This CDR3 comprises 14 residues. Deletions cut 1 base from V and 0 bases from J, with 6 bases between. Germline loops: CDR1 SGHVS, CDR2 FQNEAQ. CDR3: CASSLVDNQETQYF. The CDR3 coding sequence is TGTGCCAGCAGCTTAGTTGACAACCAAGAGACCCAGTACTTC.

The chain employs TRBV5-1 and TRBJ2-7, with a weak D call TRBD2 (5 bases). Trimming took 4 bases from V and 0 from J, leaving 11 bases between them. This CDR3 contains 14 residues. The V gene's germline CDR1 is SGHRS and CDR2 YFSETQ. The CDR3 DNA is TGCGCCAGCAGCGCTGGACTGAGCTCCTACGAGCAGTACTTC. This translates into CASSAGLSSYEQYF. Using reference TRBV5-1 and TRBJ2-7 for the parts outside the CDR3, the full variable domain is KAGVTQTPRYLIKTRGQQVTLSCSPISGHRSVSWYQQTPGQGLQFLFEYFSETQRNKGNFPGRFSGRQFSNSRSEMNVSTLELGDSALYLCASSAGLSSYEQYFGPGTRLTVT.

The chain carries TRBV5-5 and TRBJ1-2; no clear D gene. Germline CDR1 SGHKS, CDR2 YYEKEE (reference sequence). The CDR3 runs to 14 residues. Trimming took off 0 bases at V and 5 bases at J, with 11 bases between the two ends. CDR3 bases: TGTGCCAGCAGCTTGGTAGGTCAGAGTTATGGCTACACCTTC. Residues: CASSLVGQSYGYTF.

The DNA for the CDR3 is TGTGCCAGCAGCCAAAAGGGGGACAGGGTACGCGAAGATCAGCCCCAGCATTTT. Translation gives CASSQKGDRVREDQPQHF. The rearrangement links TRBV4-2 to TRBJ1-5; 9 nucleotides match TRBD1. This CDR3 is built from 18 residues. Per germline, CDR1 LGHNA and CDR2 YNFKEQ. Trimming at V came to 2 bases and at J to 5 bases, leaving 13 bases not matched to a gene.

The chain uses TRBV4-3 and TRBJ1-3, with D uncertain. Germline V gene sequence: CDR1 LGHNA, CDR2 YSLEER. The CDR3 sequence is 15 residues long. V lost 0 bases, J lost 3 bases, and 9 bases lay in between. CDR3 DNA: TGCGCCAGCAGCCAAGAATACGTTGGTGGAAACACCATATATTTT. It specifies CASSQEYVGGNTIYF.

This sequence joins TRBV28 and TRBJ2-1, with 7 bases matching TRBD2. The CDR3 contains 16 residues. CDR1 and CDR2 (germline): MDHEN, SYDVKM. Trimming removed 6 bases from V and 5 bases from J; junction bases left unmatched: 13. The CDR3 spells CASRLPLAELNNEQFF. As DNA, the CDR3 is TGTGCCAGCAGGTTACCTCTAGCGGAGCTGAACAATGAGCAGTTCTTC.

This chain's CDR3 is CASSPHISGQGATDTQYF. DNA of the CDR3: TGCGCCAGCAGCCCCCATATCTCCGGACAGGGGGCAACAGATACGCAGTATTTT. The rearrangement joins TRBV4-1 to TRBJ2-3; TRBD1 aligns across 11 bases. From germline, CDR1 is MGHRA and CDR2 YSYEKL. V gave up 4 bases and J gave up 3 bases; unmatched junction bases: 12. The CDR3 extends over 18 amino acids.

V usage is TRBV28 and J usage is TRBJ2-3; no clear D gene. The CDR3 has 13 amino acids. V lost 4 bases to trimming and J lost 6 bases, with 11 bases between them. Germline CDR1 reads MDHEN; CDR2 reads SYDVKM. Here the CDR3 reads CASSSHVGDTQYF. The CDR3 DNA is TGTGCCAGCAGTTCTCACGTCGGTGATACGCAGTATTTT.

The chain carries TRBV15 and TRBJ2-3; TRBD2 agrees at 8 bases. V trimming: 3 bases; J trimming: 3 bases; junction bases outside the gene matches: 8. The CDR3 is made up of 16 amino acids. Germline-derived CDR1 and CDR2 are LNHNV and YYDKDF (reference sequence). The CDR3 sequence is CATSSGERGPTDTQYF. The CDR3 DNA follows: TGTGCCACCAGCAGCGGGGAGCGGGGGCCGACAGATACGCAGTATTTT. The full variable domain, completed using reference TRBV15 and TRBJ2-3, is DAMVIQNPRYQVTQFGKPVTLSCSQTLNHNVMYWYQQKSSQAPKLLFHYYDKDFNNEADTPDNFQSRRPNTSFCFLDIRSPGLGDTAMYLCATSSGERGPTDTQYFGPGTRLTVL.

This rearrangement joins TRBV27 to TRBJ2-7; TRBD2 aligns across 7 bases. Per the germline V gene, CDR1 is MNHEY and CDR2 is SMNVEV (reference sequence). CDR3 size: 13 residues. J was trimmed by 4 bases and V by 7 bases; bases with no gene match: 7. The chain's CDR3 is CASIAFGGYEQYF. The CDR3 nucleotides are TGTGCCAGCATCGCCTTCGGGGGGTACGAGCAGTACTTC.

The J gene is TRBJ2-1, the V gene TRBV19, with TRBD2 identical over 7 bases. V dropped 7 bases and J dropped 8; count of bases not matched to a gene: 11. This CDR3 spans 14 amino acids. CDR1 LNHDA and CDR2 SQIVND come from the germline V gene (reference sequence). CDR3 protein: CASTITGEGYEQFF. CDR3 coding DNA: TGTGCCAGTACCATCACTGGGGAGGGGTATGAGCAGTTCTTC.

The rearrangement uses TRBV4-1 and TRBJ2-5; 11 bases line up with TRBD2. The J call is uncertain, as TRBJ2-7 better fits the DNA end. CDR3 length: 15 residues. Germline CDR1 MGHRA, CDR2 YSYEKL. The CDR3 is CASSPGLAGTYEQYF. CDR3 DNA sequence: TGCGCCAGCAGCCCTGGACTAGCGGGTACCTACGAGCAGTACTTC.

The chain is built from TRBV29-1 and TRBJ2-7, with TRBD2 as a possible D gene (6 bases). V lost 7 bases, J lost 7 bases, and 14 bases lay in between. Germline V gene data show CDR1 as SQVTM and CDR2 as ANQGSEA. This CDR3 comprises 11 residues. CDR3 DNA sequence: TGCAGCGCCTTGGAGGCGGGAGAGCAGTACTTC. Amino acids: CSALEAGEQYF.

V usage is TRBV6-5 and J usage is TRBJ2-1, with TRBD2 identical over 11 bases. The ends lost 6 bases at V and 9 bases at J; junction bases unmatched: 10. Germline CDR1 is MNHEY and CDR2 is SVGAGI. CDR3 length: 15 residues. CDR3: CASSSGTSGWVEQFF. In DNA, the CDR3 is TGTGCCAGCAGCTCCGGGACTAGCGGATGGGTTGAGCAGTTCTTC.

The V gene is TRBV27, the J gene TRBJ2-1, with 10 nucleotides matching TRBD2. CDR1 and CDR2 from the germline V gene are MNHEY and SMNVEV (reference sequence). There are 15 residues in the CDR3. The trim removed 0 bases at V and 12 bases at J, leaving 8 bases unmatched. CDR3 in amino acids: CASSLSRSGGAGQFF. As DNA, the CDR3 is TGTGCCAGCAGTTTATCGAGAAGCGGGGGGGCCGGGCAGTTCTTC.